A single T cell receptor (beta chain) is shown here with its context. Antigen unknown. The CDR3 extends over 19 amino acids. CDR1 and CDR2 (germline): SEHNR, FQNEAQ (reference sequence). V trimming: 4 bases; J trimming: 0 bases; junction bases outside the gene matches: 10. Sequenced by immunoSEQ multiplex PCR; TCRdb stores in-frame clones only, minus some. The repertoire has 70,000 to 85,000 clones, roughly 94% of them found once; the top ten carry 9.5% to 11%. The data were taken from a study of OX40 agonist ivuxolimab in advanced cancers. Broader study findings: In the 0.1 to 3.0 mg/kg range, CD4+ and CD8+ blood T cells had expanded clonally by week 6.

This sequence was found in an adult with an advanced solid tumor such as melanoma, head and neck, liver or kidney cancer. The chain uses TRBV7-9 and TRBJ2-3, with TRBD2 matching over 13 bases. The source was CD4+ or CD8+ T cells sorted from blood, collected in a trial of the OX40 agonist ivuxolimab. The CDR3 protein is CASSSQGLAGIVSTDTQYF. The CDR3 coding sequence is TGTGCCAGCAGCTCCCAGGGACTAGCGGGAATAGTCAGCACAGATACGCAGTATTTT.